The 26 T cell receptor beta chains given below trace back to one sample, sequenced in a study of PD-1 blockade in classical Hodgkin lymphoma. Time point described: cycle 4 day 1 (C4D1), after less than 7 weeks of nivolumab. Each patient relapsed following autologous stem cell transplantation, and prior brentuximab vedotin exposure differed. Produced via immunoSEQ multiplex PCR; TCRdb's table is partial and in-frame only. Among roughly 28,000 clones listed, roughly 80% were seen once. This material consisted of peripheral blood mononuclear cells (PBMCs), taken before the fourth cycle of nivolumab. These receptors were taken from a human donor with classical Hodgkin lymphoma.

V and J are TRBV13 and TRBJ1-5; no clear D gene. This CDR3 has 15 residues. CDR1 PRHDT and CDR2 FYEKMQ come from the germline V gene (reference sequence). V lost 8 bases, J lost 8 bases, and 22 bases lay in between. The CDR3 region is CASCAGAGGGKPQHF. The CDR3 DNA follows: TGTGCCAGCTGCGCGGGAGCGGGAGGAGGGAAGCCCCAGCATTTT.

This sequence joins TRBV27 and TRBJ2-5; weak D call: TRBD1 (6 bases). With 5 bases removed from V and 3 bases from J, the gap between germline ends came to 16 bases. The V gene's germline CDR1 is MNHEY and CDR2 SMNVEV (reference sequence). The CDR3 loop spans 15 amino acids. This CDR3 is CASSLRRQAEETQYF. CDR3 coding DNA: TGTGCCAGCAGTCTTCGTAGACAGGCGGAAGAGACCCAGTACTTC.

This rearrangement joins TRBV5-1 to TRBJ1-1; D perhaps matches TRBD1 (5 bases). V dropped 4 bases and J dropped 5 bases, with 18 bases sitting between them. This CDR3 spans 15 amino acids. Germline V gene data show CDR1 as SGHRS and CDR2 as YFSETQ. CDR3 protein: CASSAWGGSRTEAFF. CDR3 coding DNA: TGCGCCAGCAGCGCTTGGGGGGGATCCAGGACTGAAGCTTTCTTT.

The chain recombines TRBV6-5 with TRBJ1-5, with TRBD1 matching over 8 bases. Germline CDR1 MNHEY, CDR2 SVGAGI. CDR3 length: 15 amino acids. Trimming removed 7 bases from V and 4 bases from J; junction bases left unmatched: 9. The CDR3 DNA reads TGTGCCAGCACCCCCCCAGGGGGCCCAAATCAGCCCCAGCATTTT. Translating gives CASTPPGGPNQPQHF.

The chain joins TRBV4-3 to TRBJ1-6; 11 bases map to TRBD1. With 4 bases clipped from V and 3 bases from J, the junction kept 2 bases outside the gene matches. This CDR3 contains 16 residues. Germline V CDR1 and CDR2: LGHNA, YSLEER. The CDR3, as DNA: TGCGCCAGCAGCCGGGACAGGGGGTTCTATAATTCACCCCTCCACTTT. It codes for CASSRDRGFYNSPLHF.

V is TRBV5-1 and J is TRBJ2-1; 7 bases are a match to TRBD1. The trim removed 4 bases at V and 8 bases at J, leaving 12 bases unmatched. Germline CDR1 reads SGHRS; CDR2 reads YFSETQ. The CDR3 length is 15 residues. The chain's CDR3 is CASSTRGTDRDEQFF. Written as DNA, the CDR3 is TGCGCCAGCAGCACCAGGGGGACGGACCGGGATGAGCAGTTCTTC.

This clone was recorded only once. The CDR3 sequence: CASGTQGGEAFF. The CDR3 DNA follows: TGTGCCAGCGGAACTCAGGGAGGAGAAGCTTTCTTT. The chain recombines TRBV4-2 with TRBJ1-1; possible D gene TRBD1, 5 bases. The CDR3 has 12 amino acids. Germline CDR1 LGHNA, CDR2 YNFKEQ. The germline V and J ends were trimmed by 8 bases and 8 bases, with 15 bases remaining between them.

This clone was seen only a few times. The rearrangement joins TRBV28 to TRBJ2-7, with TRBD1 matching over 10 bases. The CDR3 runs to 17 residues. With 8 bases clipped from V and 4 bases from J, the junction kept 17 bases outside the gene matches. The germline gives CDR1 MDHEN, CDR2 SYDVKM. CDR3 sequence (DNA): TGTGCCAGCGGCACAGTAAGACAGGGGGCTATTAGGTACGAGCAGTACTTC. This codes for CASGTVRQGAIRYEQYF.

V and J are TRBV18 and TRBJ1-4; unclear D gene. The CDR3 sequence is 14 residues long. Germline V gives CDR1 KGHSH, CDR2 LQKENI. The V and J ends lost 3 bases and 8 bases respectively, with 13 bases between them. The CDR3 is CASSPQTRDEKLFF. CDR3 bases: TGTGCCAGCTCACCTCAGACCAGAGACGAAAAACTGTTTTTT.

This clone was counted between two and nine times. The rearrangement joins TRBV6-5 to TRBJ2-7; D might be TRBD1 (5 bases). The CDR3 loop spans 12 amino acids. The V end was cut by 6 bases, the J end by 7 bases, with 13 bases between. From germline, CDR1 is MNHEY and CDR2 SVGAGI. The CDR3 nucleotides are TGTGCCAGCAGACTCAGGGCGTGGGAGCAGTACTTC. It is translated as CASRLRAWEQYF.

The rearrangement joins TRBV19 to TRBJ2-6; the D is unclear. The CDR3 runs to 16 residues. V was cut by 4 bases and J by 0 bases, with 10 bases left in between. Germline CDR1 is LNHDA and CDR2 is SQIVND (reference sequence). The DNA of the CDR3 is TGTGCCAGTAGTACTTCAGGTTTCTCTGGGGCCAACGTCCTGACTTTC. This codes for CASSTSGFSGANVLTF.

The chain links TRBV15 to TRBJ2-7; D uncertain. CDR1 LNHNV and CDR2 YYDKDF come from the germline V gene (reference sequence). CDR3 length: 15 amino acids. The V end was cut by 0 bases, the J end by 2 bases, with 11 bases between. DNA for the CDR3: TGTGCCACCAGCAGAGATCGTAAGGGCGCCTACGAGCAGTACTTC. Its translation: CATSRDRKGAYEQYF.

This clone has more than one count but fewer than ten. CDR3 sequence (DNA): TGTGCCAGCAGCTCCGACTTAGGGGGAAATCAGCCCCAGCATTTT. Protein sequence: CASSSDLGGNQPQHF. V usage is TRBV27 and J usage is TRBJ1-5; possible D gene TRBD1, 6 bases. CDR3 length: 15 amino acids. Germline V gene data show CDR1 as MNHEY and CDR2 as SMNVEV (reference sequence). V was clipped by 6 bases and J by 4 bases, with 16 bases between them.

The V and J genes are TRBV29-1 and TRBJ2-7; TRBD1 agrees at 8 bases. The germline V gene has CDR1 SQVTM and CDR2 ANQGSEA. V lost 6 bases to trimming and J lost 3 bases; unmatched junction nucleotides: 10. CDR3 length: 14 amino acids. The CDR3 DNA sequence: TGCAGCGTACCCGGACAGGGAGACATCTACGAGCAGTACTTC. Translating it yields CSVPGQGDIYEQYF.

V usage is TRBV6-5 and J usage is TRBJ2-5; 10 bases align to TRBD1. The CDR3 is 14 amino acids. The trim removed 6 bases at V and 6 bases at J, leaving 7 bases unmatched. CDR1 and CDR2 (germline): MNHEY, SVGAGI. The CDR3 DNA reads TGTGCCAGCAGCTCGACAGGGGGCAGGCAGACCCAGTACTTC. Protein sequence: CASSSTGGRQTQYF.

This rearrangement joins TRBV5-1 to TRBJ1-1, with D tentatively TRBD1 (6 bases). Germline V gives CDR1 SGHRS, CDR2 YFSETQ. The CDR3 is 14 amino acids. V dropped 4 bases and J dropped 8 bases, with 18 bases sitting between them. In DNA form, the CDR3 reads TGCGCCAGCAGCCCGGACAGCCGTATCACCGAAGCTTTCTTT. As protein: CASSPDSRITEAFF. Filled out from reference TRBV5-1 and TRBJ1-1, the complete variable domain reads KAGVTQTPRYLIKTRGQQVTLSCSPISGHRSVSWYQQTPGQGLQFLFEYFSETQRNKGNFPGRFSGRQFSNSRSEMNVSTLELGDSALYLCASSPDSRITEAFFGQGTRLTVV.

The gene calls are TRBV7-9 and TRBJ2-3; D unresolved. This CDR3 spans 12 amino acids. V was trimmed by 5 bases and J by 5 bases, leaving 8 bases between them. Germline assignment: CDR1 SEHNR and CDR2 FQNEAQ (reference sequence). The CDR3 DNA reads TGTGCCAGCAGCACCTTTTTAGATACGCAGTATTTT. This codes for CASSTFLDTQYF.

CDR3 bases: TGTGCCAGTAGTATAGCCCCGATAGGGAACGAGCAGTACTTC. This codes for CASSIAPIGNEQYF. The chain links TRBV19 to TRBJ2-7; D is undetermined. Between the trimmed V and J ends, which lost 1 base and 5 bases, there was a span of 12 bases. This CDR3 is built from 14 residues. Germline lookup yields CDR1 LNHDA and CDR2 SQIVND (reference sequence).

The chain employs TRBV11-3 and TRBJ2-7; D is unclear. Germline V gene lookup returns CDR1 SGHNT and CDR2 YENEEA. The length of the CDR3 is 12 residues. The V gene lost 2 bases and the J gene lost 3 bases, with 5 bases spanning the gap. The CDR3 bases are TGTGCCAGCAGCTTAAATGGCTACGAGCAGTACTTC. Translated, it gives CASSLNGYEQYF.

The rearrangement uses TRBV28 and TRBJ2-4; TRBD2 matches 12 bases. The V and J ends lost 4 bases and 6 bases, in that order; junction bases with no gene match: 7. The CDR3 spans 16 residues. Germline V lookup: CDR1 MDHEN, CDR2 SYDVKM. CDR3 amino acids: CASSSKTSGGSNIQYF. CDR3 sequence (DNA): TGTGCCAGCAGTTCTAAAACTAGCGGGGGGTCAAACATTCAGTACTTC.

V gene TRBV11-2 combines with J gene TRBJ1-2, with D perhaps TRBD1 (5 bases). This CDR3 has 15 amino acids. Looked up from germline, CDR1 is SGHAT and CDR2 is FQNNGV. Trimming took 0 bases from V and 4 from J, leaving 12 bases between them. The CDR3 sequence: CASSLDPRDLYGYTF. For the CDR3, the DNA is TGTGCCAGCAGCTTAGATCCTCGGGACCTCTATGGCTACACCTTC.

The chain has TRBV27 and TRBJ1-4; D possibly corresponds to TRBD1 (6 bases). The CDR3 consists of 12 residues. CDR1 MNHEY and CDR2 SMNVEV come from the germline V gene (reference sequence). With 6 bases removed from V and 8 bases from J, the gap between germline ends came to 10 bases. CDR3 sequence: CASRYREEKLFF. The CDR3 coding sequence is TGTGCCAGCAGGTACAGGGAAGAAAAACTGTTTTTT.

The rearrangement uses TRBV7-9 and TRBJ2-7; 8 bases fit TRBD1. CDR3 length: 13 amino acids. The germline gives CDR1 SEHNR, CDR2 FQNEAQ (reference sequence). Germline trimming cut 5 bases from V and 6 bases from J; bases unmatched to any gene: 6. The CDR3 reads CASSDRTGSEQYF. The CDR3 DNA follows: TGTGCCAGCAGCGACCGGACAGGGAGCGAGCAGTACTTC. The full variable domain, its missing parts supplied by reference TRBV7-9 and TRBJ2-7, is DTGVSQNPRHKITKRGQNVTFRCDPISEHNRLYWYRQTLGQGPEFLTYFQNEAQLEKSRLLSDRFSAERPKGSFSTLEIQRTEQGDSAMYLCASSDRTGSEQYFGPGTRLTVT.

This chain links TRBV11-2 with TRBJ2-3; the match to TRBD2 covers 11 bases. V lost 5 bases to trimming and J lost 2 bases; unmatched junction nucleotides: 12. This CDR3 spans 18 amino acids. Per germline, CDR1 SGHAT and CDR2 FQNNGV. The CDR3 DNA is TGTGCCAGCAGCGCCTCCATAGCGGGGGGGCCCATCACAGATACGCAGTATTTT. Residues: CASSASIAGGPITDTQYF.

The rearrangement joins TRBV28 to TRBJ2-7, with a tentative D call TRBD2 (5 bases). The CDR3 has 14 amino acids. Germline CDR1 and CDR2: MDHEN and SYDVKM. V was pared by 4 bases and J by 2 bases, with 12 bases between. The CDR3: CASSYLGDTYEQYF. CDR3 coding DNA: TGTGCCAGCAGTTACCTCGGGGATACCTACGAGCAGTACTTC.

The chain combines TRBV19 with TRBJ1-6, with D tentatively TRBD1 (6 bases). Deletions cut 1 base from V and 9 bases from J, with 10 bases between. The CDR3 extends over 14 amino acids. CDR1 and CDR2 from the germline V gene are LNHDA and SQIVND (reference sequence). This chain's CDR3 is CASSIGQAGSPLHF. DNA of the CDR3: TGTGCCAGTAGTATAGGACAGGCCGGTTCACCCCTCCACTTT.